These 30 T cell receptor beta chains share one sample of origin, sequenced in a study of T cell changes during pregnancy in multiple sclerosis (dated by TCRdb to between 2019 and 2020). The library was produced with the immunoSEQ multiplex PCR assay. The clones in this table, taken by TCRdb from immuneACCESS, are in-frame only. Not every clone is retained; where verified, under half of the shortfall comes from an unresolved V gene, and the cause of the rest is unknown. The sample has about 92,000 clones on record, 92% of them singletons. Together, the top ten hold about 2.7% of the sample. The sequences come from peripheral blood, collected in the first trimester of pregnancy. The source of these receptors is a female donor with multiple sclerosis, enrolled in a pregnancy study.

Points on this clone: A single base is all that separates this from a far larger clone, so a read error is likely. Other nucleotide sequences in the sample specify the same CDR3. V is TRBV6-4 and J is TRBJ2-1, with D maybe TRBD2 (6 bases). Per germline, CDR1 MRHNA and CDR2 SNTAGT. The V and J ends lost 0 bases and 0 bases respectively, with 6 bases between them. CDR3 length equals 15 residues. Here the CDR3 reads CASSDSSGSYNEQFF. DNA for the CDR3: TGTGCCAGCAGTGACTCTAGCGGCTCCTACAATGAGCAGTTCTTC.

The chain carries TRBV6-4 and TRBJ2-2, with TRBD2 as a possible D gene (6 bases). Trimming removed 2 bases from V and 6 bases from J, with 16 bases in between. The CDR3 extends over 16 amino acids. The germline CDR1 and CDR2 sequences are MRHNA and SNTAGT. The CDR3 protein is CASSDQVTGVSGELFF. In DNA, the CDR3 is TGTGCCAGCAGTGACCAAGTCACGGGGGTTTCCGGGGAGCTGTTTTTT.

The genes are TRBV4-1 and TRBJ2-5, with D perhaps TRBD2 (6 bases). Per the germline V gene, CDR1 is MGHRA and CDR2 is YSYEKL. The CDR3 covers 17 residues. Trimming shortened V by 7 bases and J by 0 bases, and 21 bases separated the two germline ends. The CDR3: CASTQDGGIGDQETQYF. The CDR3 DNA sequence: TGCGCCAGCACACAAGATGGGGGGATTGGTGACCAAGAGACCCAGTACTTC.

V usage is TRBV2 and J usage is TRBJ2-7; TRBD1 matches 7 bases. V lost 6 bases to trimming and J lost 2 bases; unmatched junction nucleotides: 4. The CDR3 is made up of 13 amino acids. The germline gives CDR1 SNHLY, CDR2 FYNNEI. CDR3 sequence (DNA): TGTGCCAGCAGATGGGACAGTCCCTACGAGCAGTACTTC. This codes for CASRWDSPYEQYF.

The chain joins TRBV6-1 to TRBJ2-7, with TRBD2 matching over 7 bases. This CDR3 has 15 amino acids. Losses at the gene ends were 6 bases for V and 0 bases for J; bases not matched to a gene: 8. CDR1 and CDR2 (germline): MNHNS, SASEGT. The CDR3 DNA sequence: TGTGCCAGCAGCCTTAGCGGGCTTGGCTCCTACGAGCAGTACTTC. Protein product: CASSLSGLGSYEQYF.

J is TRBJ2-1 and V is TRBV4-3; TRBD2 is a possible D gene (5 bases). The CDR3 has 15 residues. V dropped 0 bases and J dropped 6 bases, with 12 bases sitting between them. The germline gives CDR1 LGHNA, CDR2 YSLEER. DNA for the CDR3: TGCGCCAGCAGCCAAGATCGGGGTTCGGCCAATGAGCAGTTCTTC. Its protein product is CASSQDRGSANEQFF.

This sequence joins TRBV4-2 and TRBJ1-1; no definite D call. Germline V gene lookup returns CDR1 LGHNA and CDR2 YNFKEQ. There are 11 residues in the CDR3. The V and J ends lost 3 bases and 10 bases respectively, with 9 bases between them. The chain's CDR3 is CASSQGDRAFF. The CDR3 DNA sequence: TGTGCCAGCAGCCAGGGCGATCGAGCTTTCTTT.

V is TRBV18 and J is TRBJ2-7; 7 nucleotides line up with TRBD1. V shed 5 bases, J shed 4 bases, and the junction held 20 bases outside the gene matches. Germline V gene sequence: CDR1 KGHSH, CDR2 LQKENI. The CDR3 length is 18 residues. The CDR3 loop reads CASSGTTGAQLRDYEQYF. As DNA, the CDR3 is TGTGCCAGCTCAGGCACTACAGGGGCCCAGTTAAGGGATTACGAGCAGTACTTC. Full variable domain (remainder filled in from reference TRBV18 and TRBJ2-7): NAGVMQNPRHLVRRRGQEARLRCSPMKGHSHVYWYRQLPEEGLKFMVYLQKENIIDESGMPKERFSAEFPKEGPSILRIQQVVRGDSAAYFCASSGTTGAQLRDYEQYFGPGTRLTVT.

The chain has TRBV6-6 and TRBJ2-7; TRBD2 agrees at 9 bases. This CDR3 spans 16 amino acids. CDR1 MNHNY and CDR2 SVGAGI come from the germline V gene (reference sequence). V shed 4 bases, J shed 0 bases, and the junction held 7 bases outside the gene matches. The CDR3 DNA is TGTGCCAGCAGTTTTACCAGACTAGCGGACTCCTACGAGCAGTACTTC. It codes for CASSFTRLADSYEQYF.

The chain recombines TRBV14 with TRBJ1-1; 7 nucleotides match TRBD1. The CDR3 extends over 15 amino acids. The V gene end was trimmed by 8 bases and the J gene end by 5 bases; junction bases not matched to a gene: 14. The germline V gene encodes CDR1 SGHDN and CDR2 FVKESK. This CDR3 is CASHQGGRGTTEAFF. CDR3 sequence (DNA): TGTGCCAGCCACCAGGGAGGCAGGGGGACGACTGAAGCTTTCTTT.

The chain links TRBV7-9 to TRBJ1-1, with D tentatively TRBD1 (5 bases). The CDR3 extends over 15 amino acids. Per germline, CDR1 SEHNR and CDR2 FQNEAQ (reference sequence). V gave up 5 bases and J gave up 4 bases, with 17 bases separating them. CDR3 coding DNA: TGTGCCAGCAGCACCCCAGGAGGGGAGGGCACTGAAGCTTTCTTT. Protein product: CASSTPGGEGTEAFF.

This rearrangement joins TRBV30 to TRBJ1-1, with D uncertain. The CDR3 consists of 12 residues. Germline V CDR1 and CDR2: GTSNPN, SVGIG (reference sequence). V lost 3 bases, J lost 7 bases, and 12 bases lay in between. The CDR3 spells CAWSAGGIEAFF. CDR3 nucleotides: TGTGCCTGGAGCGCCGGCGGTATTGAAGCTTTCTTT.

The chain carries TRBV29-1 and TRBJ2-5, with a tentative D call TRBD1 (5 bases). Trimming took off 7 bases at V and 5 bases at J, with 11 bases between the two ends. Germline V gene data show CDR1 as SQVTM and CDR2 as ANQGSEA. The CDR3 is made up of 11 amino acids. In DNA form, the CDR3 reads TGCAGCGGTGGGGCCGGTGAGACCCAGTACTTC. Its translation is CSGGAGETQYF.

V is TRBV5-6 and J is TRBJ2-2; no clear D. The CDR3 sequence is 13 residues long. Trimming removed 0 bases at V and 6 bases at J, with 6 bases between. CDR1 and CDR2 from the germline V gene are SGHDT and YYEEEE. The CDR3 nucleotides are TGTGCCAGCAGCTTGGTGGGCGCCGGGGAGCTGTTTTTT. It codes for CASSLVGAGELFF.

This clone was observed a single time. The chain joins TRBV7-3 to TRBJ2-3; D perhaps matches TRBD2 (6 bases). Germline assignment: CDR1 SGHTA and CDR2 FQGTGA. Trimming cost V 3 bases and J 3 bases, with 10 bases left between them. This CDR3 has 14 residues. This CDR3 is CASSFRGGTDTQYF. As DNA, the CDR3 is TGTGCCAGCAGCTTCCGGGGAGGAACAGATACGCAGTATTTT.

The chain has TRBV6-1 and TRBJ2-7; TRBD2 aligns across 13 bases. Germline V lookup: CDR1 MNHNS, CDR2 SASEGT. The CDR3 contains 16 residues. J was trimmed by 0 bases and V by 3 bases; bases with no gene match: 2. The CDR3 DNA is TGTGCCAGCAGTGAGACTAGCGGGAGGTACTCCTACGAGCAGTACTTC. Amino acid sequence: CASSETSGRYSYEQYF.

The rearrangement joins TRBV5-4 to TRBJ2-2, with TRBD2 identical over 8 bases. After removal of 5 bases from V and 0 bases from J, the junction contained 6 bases not matched to a gene. The CDR3 spans 16 residues. Per the germline V gene, CDR1 is SGHNT and CDR2 is YYREEE (reference sequence). The CDR3 region is CASRPGGGANTGELFF. For the CDR3, the DNA is TGTGCCAGCAGGCCCGGGGGGGGAGCGAACACCGGGGAGCTGTTTTTT.

This sequence joins TRBV14 and TRBJ2-2; 7 bases align to TRBD2. Germline values: CDR1 SGHDN, CDR2 FVKESK. V lost 0 bases, J lost 5 bases, and 9 bases stayed unmatched. The CDR3 consists of 17 residues. DNA of the CDR3: TGTGCCAGCAGCCAAGATGTGGCGGGAGCGTGGACCGGGGAGCTGTTTTTT. Amino acid sequence: CASSQDVAGAWTGELFF.

The chain is built from TRBV9 and TRBJ2-7; 7 positions match TRBD2. CDR1 is SGDLS and CDR2 is YYNGEE in the germline V gene. The CDR3 spans 15 residues. V was pared by 2 bases and J by 0 bases, with 5 bases of the junction left unmatched. CDR3 in DNA: TGTGCCAGCAGCGTGAGCGGGGACTCCTCCTACGAGCAGTACTTC. Protein sequence: CASSVSGDSSYEQYF.

The chain is built from TRBV19 and TRBJ2-7, with 8 bases aligning to TRBD2. Losses at the gene ends were 6 bases for V and 6 bases for J; bases not matched to a gene: 7. This CDR3 spans 13 amino acids. Germline V gene sequence: CDR1 LNHDA, CDR2 SQIVND (reference sequence). In nucleotides, the CDR3 is TGTGCCAGTAGCGGACTAGCAGGGAGCGAGCAGTACTTC. Residues: CASSGLAGSEQYF.

The rearrangement uses TRBV5-4 and TRBJ2-5; D is undetermined. The CDR3 loop spans 12 amino acids. The V gene's germline CDR1 is SGHNT and CDR2 YYREEE (reference sequence). Trimming took off 2 bases at V and 5 bases at J, with 7 bases between the two ends. The CDR3 bases are TGTGCCAGCAGCTTCCCAGCGGAGACCCAGTACTTC. It yields the protein CASSFPAETQYF.

For the CDR3, the DNA is TGCGCCAGCAGCTTGGCGGAGACCCAGTACTTC. Protein: CASSLAETQYF. V gene TRBV5-1 combines with J gene TRBJ2-5; D ambiguous. Per germline, CDR1 SGHRS and CDR2 YFSETQ. The V and J ends lost 0 bases and 5 bases respectively, with 2 bases between them. This CDR3 contains 11 residues.

This rearrangement joins TRBV5-1 to TRBJ1-2, with D tentatively TRBD1 (6 bases). The V end was cut by 2 bases, the J end by 0 bases, with 20 bases between. The V gene's germline CDR1 is SGHRS and CDR2 YFSETQ. This CDR3 comprises 18 residues. The DNA of the CDR3 is TGCGCCAGCAGCTTCGCCAAATCTGGACAGCCGCCTAACTATGGCTACACCTTC. Residues: CASSFAKSGQPPNYGYTF.

This clone has a single count. The genes are TRBV29-1 and TRBJ2-7; D is possibly TRBD2 (5 bases). V was trimmed by 7 bases and J by 0 bases, leaving 7 bases between them. The germline gives CDR1 SQVTM, CDR2 ANQGSEA. This CDR3 has 11 residues. The DNA for the CDR3 is TGCAGCGCTCGGGGCTCCTACGAGCAGTACTTC. Its protein product is CSARGSYEQYF.

The chain joins TRBV14 to TRBJ1-2; D is uncertain. The V end lost 4 bases, the J end lost 7 bases, and 16 bases lay between the germline ends. Germline assignment: CDR1 SGHDN and CDR2 FVKESK. The CDR3 spans 14 residues. CDR3 in amino acids: CASSPHRGRTGYTF. In nucleotides, the CDR3 is TGTGCCAGCAGCCCTCACCGGGGTCGAACTGGCTACACCTTC.

The V call is TRBV6-1, the J call TRBJ1-5; no reliable D call. Trimming pared 4 bases from V and 1 base from J, leaving 14 bases between. This CDR3 contains 16 residues. Germline V gene lookup returns CDR1 MNHNS and CDR2 SASEGT. Here the CDR3 reads CASSGPPGGSNQPQHF. CDR3 in DNA: TGTGCCAGCAGTGGGCCGCCCGGAGGAAGCAATCAGCCCCAGCATTTT.

This clone came up a few times. The rearrangement joins TRBV5-1 to TRBJ2-7; 13 bases line up with TRBD2. V shed 2 bases, J shed 3 bases, and the junction held 2 bases outside the gene matches. CDR1 SGHRS and CDR2 YFSETQ come from the germline V gene. The length of the CDR3 is 15 residues. Here the CDR3 DNA reads TGCGCCAGCAGCTTCCGGACTAGCGGGAGCTACGAGCAGTACTTC. It is translated as CASSFRTSGSYEQYF. The full variable domain, rest sourced from reference TRBV5-1 and TRBJ2-7, is KAGVTQTPRYLIKTRGQQVTLSCSPISGHRSVSWYQQTPGQGLQFLFEYFSETQRNKGNFPGRFSGRQFSNSRSEMNVSTLELGDSALYLCASSFRTSGSYEQYFGPGTRLTVT.

V is TRBV5-4 and J is TRBJ2-7; a weak D match, TRBD1 (5 bases). The germline V and J ends were trimmed by 0 bases and 4 bases, with 8 bases remaining between them. The V gene's germline CDR1 is SGHNT and CDR2 YYREEE (reference sequence). The CDR3 loop spans 13 amino acids. The CDR3 loop is CASSLEGQYEQYF. The CDR3 nucleotides are TGTGCCAGCAGCTTGGAAGGACAATACGAGCAGTACTTC.

This chain joins TRBV7-9 and TRBJ1-1, with 7 bases lining up with TRBD1. The CDR3 totals 14 residues. Germline V gene lookup returns CDR1 SEHNR and CDR2 FQNEAQ (reference sequence). With V trimmed by 4 bases and J by 4 bases, 6 bases remained unmatched. CDR3: CASSSRQGGTEAFF. The CDR3 DNA reads as TGTGCCAGCAGCTCCAGACAGGGAGGCACTGAAGCTTTCTTT.

This chain links TRBV11-2 with TRBJ2-7, with unresolved D. Germline loops: CDR1 SGHAT, CDR2 FQNNGV. CDR3 size: 12 residues. V lost 1 base to trimming and J lost 6 bases, with 7 bases between them. The CDR3 DNA reads as TGTGCCAGCAGCTTAGCGGGTAGCGAGCAGTACTTC. Its protein is CASSLAGSEQYF. Filled out from reference TRBV11-2 and TRBJ2-7, the complete variable domain reads EAGVAQSPRYKIIEKRQSVAFWCNPISGHATLYWYQQILGQGPKLLIQFQNNGVVDDSQLPKDRFSAERLKGVDSTLKIQPAKLEDSAVYLCASSLAGSEQYFGPGTRLTVT.